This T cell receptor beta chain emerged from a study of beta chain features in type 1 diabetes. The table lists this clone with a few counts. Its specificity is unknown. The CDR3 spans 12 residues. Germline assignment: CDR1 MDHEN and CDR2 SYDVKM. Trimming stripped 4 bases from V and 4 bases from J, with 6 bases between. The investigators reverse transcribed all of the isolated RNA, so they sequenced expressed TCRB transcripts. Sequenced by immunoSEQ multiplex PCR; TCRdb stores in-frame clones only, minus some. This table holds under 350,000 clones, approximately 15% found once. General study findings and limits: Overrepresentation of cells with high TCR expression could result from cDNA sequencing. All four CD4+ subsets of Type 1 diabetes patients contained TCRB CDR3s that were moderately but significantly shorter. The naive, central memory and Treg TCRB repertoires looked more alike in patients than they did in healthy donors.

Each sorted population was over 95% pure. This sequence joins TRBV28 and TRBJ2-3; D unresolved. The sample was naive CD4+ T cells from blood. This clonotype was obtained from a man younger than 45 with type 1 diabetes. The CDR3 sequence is CASSSRSDTQYF. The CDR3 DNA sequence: TGTGCCAGCAGTTCCAGATCAGATACGCAGTATTTT.